This T cell receptor beta chain stems from a study of CD8+ T cells in alopecia areata. In the study overall: Treated patients were dosed with oral tofacitinib, taking 5 to 10 mg twice daily.

In each case, RNA was isolated and then reverse transcribed into cDNA as the sequencing template. Sequencing used immunoSEQ multiplex PCR; TCRdb keeps in-frame clones, though not all of them. Altogether over 14,000 clones are present, 58% being singletons, with the ten largest covering approximately 11%. Study-wide results and caveats: There were also resident alphabeta T cells of normal skin sequenced in scalp samples.

Details on this clone: Its antigen is still unknown.

Trimming took off 5 bases at V and 8 bases at J, with 21 bases between the two ends. The CDR3 covers 16 residues. Germline CDR1 MDHEN, CDR2 SYDVKM. Peripheral blood and lesional scalp punch biopsies came from alopecia areata patients. The receptor was derived from a human donor with alopecia areata. This rearrangement joins TRBV28 to TRBJ1-4; D is perhaps TRBD1 (6 bases). The sequenced sample was skin, obtained at week 0. The CDR3 loop reads CASSMRQVSAGEKLFF. As DNA, the CDR3 is TGTGCCAGCAGTATGCGACAGGTGTCGGCCGGGGAAAAACTGTTTTTT.